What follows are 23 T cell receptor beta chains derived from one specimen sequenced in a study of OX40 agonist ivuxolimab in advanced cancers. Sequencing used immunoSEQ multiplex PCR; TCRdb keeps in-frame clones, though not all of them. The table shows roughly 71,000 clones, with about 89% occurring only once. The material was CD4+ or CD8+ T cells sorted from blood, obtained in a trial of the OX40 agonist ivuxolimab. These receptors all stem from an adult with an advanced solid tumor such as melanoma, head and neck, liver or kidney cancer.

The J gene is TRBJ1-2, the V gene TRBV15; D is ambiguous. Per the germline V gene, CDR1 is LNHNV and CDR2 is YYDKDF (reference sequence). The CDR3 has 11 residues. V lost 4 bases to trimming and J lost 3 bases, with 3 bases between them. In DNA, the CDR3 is TGTGCCACCAGCACGGACTATGGCTACACCTTC. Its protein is CATSTDYGYTF.

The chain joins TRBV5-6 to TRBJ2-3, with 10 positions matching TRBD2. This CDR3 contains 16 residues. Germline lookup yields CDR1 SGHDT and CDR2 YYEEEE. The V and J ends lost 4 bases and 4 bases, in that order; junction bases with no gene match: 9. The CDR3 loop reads CASSLGLADWSDTQYF. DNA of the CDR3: TGTGCCAGCAGCCTAGGACTAGCGGATTGGTCAGATACGCAGTATTTT.

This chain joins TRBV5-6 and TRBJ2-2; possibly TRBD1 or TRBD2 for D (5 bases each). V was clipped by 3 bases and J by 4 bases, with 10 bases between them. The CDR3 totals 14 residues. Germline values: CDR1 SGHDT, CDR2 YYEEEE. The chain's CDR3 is CASSWGSGTGELFF. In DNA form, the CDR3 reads TGTGCCAGCAGCTGGGGGTCGGGCACCGGGGAGCTGTTTTTT.

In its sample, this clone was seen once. CDR3 sequence reads: CASSVFEDEQYF. In DNA form, the CDR3 reads TGTGCCAGCAGCGTCTTTGAGGACGAGCAGTACTTC. The J gene is TRBJ2-7, the V gene TRBV9; no firm D call. CDR3 length: 12 amino acids. The V gene lost 2 bases and the J gene lost 5 bases, with 8 bases spanning the gap. CDR1 and CDR2 from the germline V gene are SGDLS and YYNGEE.

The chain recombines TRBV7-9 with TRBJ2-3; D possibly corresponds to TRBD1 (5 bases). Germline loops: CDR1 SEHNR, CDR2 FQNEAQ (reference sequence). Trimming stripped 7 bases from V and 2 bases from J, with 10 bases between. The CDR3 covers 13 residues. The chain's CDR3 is CASKDSYTDTQYF. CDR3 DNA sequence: TGTGCCAGCAAAGACAGTTACACAGATACGCAGTATTTT.

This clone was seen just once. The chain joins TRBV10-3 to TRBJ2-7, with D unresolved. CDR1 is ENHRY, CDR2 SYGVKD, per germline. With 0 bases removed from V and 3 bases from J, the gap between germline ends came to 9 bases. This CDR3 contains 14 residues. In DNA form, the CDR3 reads TGTGCCATCAGTGAGTCTGGCAGCTTCTACGAGCAGTACTTC. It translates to CAISESGSFYEQYF.

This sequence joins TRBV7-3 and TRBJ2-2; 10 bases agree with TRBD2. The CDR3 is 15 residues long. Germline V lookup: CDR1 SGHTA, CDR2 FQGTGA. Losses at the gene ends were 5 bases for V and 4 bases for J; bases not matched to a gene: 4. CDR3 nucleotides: TGTGCCAGCAGCCTAGCGGGAGAGTCCACCGGGGAGCTGTTTTTT. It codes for CASSLAGESTGELFF.

In nucleotides, the CDR3 is TGTGCCACCAGCAATGAGGGACAGGGAAACACTGAAGCTTTCTTT. This codes for CATSNEGQGNTEAFF. The gene calls are TRBV15 and TRBJ1-1; 9 bases fit TRBD1. The CDR3 is made up of 15 amino acids. The V gene's germline CDR1 is LNHNV and CDR2 YYDKDF (reference sequence). V lost 4 bases, J lost 2 bases, and 5 bases stayed unmatched.

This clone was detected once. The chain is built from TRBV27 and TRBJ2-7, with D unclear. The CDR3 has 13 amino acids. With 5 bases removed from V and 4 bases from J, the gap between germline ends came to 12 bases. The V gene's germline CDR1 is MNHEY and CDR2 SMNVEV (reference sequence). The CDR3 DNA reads TGTGCCAGCAGTCCCAAGGGTTATTACGAGCAGTACTTC. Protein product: CASSPKGYYEQYF.

CDR3 sequence reads: CAGSSGIRTDTQYF. The CDR3 bases are TGTGCCGGATCTAGCGGGATCCGGACAGATACGCAGTATTTT. The V call is TRBV30, the J call TRBJ2-3; the match to TRBD2 covers 9 bases. Unmatched junction bases numbered 9, after V lost 8 bases and J lost 3 bases. The CDR3 has 14 amino acids. CDR1 and CDR2 (germline): GTSNPN, SVGIG (reference sequence).

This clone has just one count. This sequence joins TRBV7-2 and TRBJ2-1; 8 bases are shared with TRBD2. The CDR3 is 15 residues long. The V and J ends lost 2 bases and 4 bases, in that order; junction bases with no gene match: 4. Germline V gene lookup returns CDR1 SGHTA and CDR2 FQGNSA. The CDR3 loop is CASSLPGTSYNEQFF. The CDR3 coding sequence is TGTGCCAGCAGCTTACCCGGGACTAGTTACAATGAGCAGTTCTTC.

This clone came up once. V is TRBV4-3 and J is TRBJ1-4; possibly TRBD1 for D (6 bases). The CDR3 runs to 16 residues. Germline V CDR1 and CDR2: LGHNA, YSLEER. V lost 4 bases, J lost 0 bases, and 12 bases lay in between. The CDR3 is CASSPDGTPTNEKLFF. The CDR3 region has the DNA TGCGCCAGCAGCCCAGATGGGACACCAACTAATGAAAAACTGTTTTTT.

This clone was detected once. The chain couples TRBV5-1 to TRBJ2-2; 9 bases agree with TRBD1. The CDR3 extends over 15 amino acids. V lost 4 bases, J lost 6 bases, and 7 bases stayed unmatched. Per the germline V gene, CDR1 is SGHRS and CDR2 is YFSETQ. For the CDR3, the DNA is TGCGCCAGCAGCCCAGGGACAGGGATGGCCGGGGAGCTGTTTTTT. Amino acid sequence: CASSPGTGMAGELFF.

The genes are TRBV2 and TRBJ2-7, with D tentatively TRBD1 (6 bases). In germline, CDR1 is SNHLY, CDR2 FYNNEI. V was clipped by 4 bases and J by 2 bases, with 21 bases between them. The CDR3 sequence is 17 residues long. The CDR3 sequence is CASSAKPGQQLTYEQYF. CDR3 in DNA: TGTGCCAGCAGTGCTAAACCCGGACAGCAACTTACCTACGAGCAGTACTTC.

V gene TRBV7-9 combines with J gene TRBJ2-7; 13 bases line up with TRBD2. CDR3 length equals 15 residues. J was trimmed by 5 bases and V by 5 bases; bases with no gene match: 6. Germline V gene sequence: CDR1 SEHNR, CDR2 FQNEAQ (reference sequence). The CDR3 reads CASSPLAGGGNEQYF. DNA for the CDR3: TGTGCCAGCAGCCCACTAGCGGGAGGGGGGAACGAGCAGTACTTC.

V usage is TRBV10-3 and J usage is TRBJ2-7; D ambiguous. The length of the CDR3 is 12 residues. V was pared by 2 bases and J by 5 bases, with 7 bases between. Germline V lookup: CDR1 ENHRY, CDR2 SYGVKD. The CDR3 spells CAISEPFHEQYF. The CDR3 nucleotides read TGTGCCATCAGTGAGCCCTTCCACGAGCAGTACTTC.

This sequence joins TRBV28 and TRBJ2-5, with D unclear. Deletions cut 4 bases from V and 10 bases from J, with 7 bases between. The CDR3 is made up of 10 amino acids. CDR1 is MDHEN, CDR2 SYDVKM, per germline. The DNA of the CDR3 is TGTGCCAGCAGTTCCCTCCACCAGTACTTC. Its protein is CASSSLHQYF.

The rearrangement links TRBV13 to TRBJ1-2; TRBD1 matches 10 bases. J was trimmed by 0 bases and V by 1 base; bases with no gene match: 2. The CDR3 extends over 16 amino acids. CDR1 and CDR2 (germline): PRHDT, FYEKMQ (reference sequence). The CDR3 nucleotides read TGTGCCAGCAGCTTAGCCGGGACAGGGGCTAACTATGGCTACACCTTC. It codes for CASSLAGTGANYGYTF.

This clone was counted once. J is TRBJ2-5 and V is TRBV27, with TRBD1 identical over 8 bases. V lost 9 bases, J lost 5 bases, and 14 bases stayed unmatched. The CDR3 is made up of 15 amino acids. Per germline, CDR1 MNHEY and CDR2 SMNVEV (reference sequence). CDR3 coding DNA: TGTGCCAGGATAAACCGGGACAGGAAAGGGGAGACCCAGTACTTC. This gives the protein CARINRDRKGETQYF.

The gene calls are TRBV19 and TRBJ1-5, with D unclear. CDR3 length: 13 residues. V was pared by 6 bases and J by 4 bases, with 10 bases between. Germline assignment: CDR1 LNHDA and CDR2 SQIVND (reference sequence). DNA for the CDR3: TGTGCCAGTAGAAGGGCACTTAATCAGCCCCAGCATTTT. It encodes CASRRALNQPQHF. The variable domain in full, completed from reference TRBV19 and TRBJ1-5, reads DGGITQSPKYLFRKEGQNVTLSCEQNLNHDAMYWYRQDPGQGLRLIYYSQIVNDFQKGDIAEGYSVSREKKESFPLTVTSAQKNPTAFYLCASRRALNQPQHFGDGTRLSIL.

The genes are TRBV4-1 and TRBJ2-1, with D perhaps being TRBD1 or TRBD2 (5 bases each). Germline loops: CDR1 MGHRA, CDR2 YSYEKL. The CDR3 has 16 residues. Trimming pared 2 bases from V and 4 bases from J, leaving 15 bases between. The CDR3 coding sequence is TGCGCCAGCAGCCAAATTTGGGGGATGGGATACAATGAGCAGTTCTTC. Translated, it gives CASSQIWGMGYNEQFF.

CDR3 sequence (DNA): TGTGCCAGCAGTGAGGGACAGGTCGCCGGGGAGCTGTTTTTT. This codes for CASSEGQVAGELFF. V usage is TRBV2 and J usage is TRBJ2-2; 8 bases align to TRBD1. Losses at the gene ends were 3 bases for V and 6 bases for J; bases not matched to a gene: 3. There are 14 residues in the CDR3. Germline V CDR1 and CDR2: SNHLY, FYNNEI.

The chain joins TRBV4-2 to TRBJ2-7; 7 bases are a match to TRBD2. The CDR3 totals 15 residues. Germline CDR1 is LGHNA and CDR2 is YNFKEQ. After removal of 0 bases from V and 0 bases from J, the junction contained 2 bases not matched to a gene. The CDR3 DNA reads TGTGCCAGCAGCCAAGATCGCGGGAGCTCCTACGAGCAGTACTTC. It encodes CASSQDRGSSYEQYF.